The rows below give T cell receptor beta chains drawn from one sample of a study of T cells in Graves' hyperthyroidism and ophthalmopathy. TCRdb reprocessed the multiplex PCR reads with MiXCR, giving one entry per CDR3 protein. The sample carries more than 300,000 distinct CDR3 sequences, approximately 13% recorded once. The source material was blood. These receptors came from a woman between 18 and 29 years old with Graves' hyperthyroidism. CDR3s include the opening cysteine and the closing phenylalanine or tryptophan. A D gene is named only where the DNA matches it firmly.

j_call,d_call,v_call,cdr3_aa
TRBJ1-4,TRBD1,TRBV14,CASSQGQGPEKLFF
TRBJ1-6,-,TRBV20-1,CSANPVQGPNSPLHF
TRBJ2-1,-,TRBV29-1,CSVEIGDYNEQFF
TRBJ2-3,TRBD2,TRBV20-1,CSAVLALSTDTQYF
TRBJ2-7,TRBD2,TRBV18,CASSPPGLPYEQYF
TRBJ1-5,-,TRBV6-2/TRBV6-3,CASSRRQPLRNQPQHF
TRBJ1-5,-,TRBV28,CASSPQGSQHF
TRBJ2-2,TRBD1,TRBV19,CATLDREINTGELFF
TRBJ2-1,-,TRBV7-3,CASSLNGGGEQFF
TRBJ2-7,-,TRBV6-1,CASSHGTRSYEQYF
TRBJ2-1,TRBD2,TRBV9,CASSVAGGAGEQFF
TRBJ1-5,-,TRBV6-1,CASREGPHQPQHF
TRBJ1-4,TRBD1,TRBV12-3/TRBV12-4,CASSRQGGNEKLFF
TRBJ2-1,TRBD1,TRBV6-1,CASSAGTGYNEQFF
TRBJ2-2,TRBD1,TRBV12-3/TRBV12-4,CASNQGDRAGAGELFF
TRBJ2-2,TRBD2,TRBV9,CASSVGVAGVLTGELFF
TRBJ2-1,-,TRBV5-6,CASSLWTAYNEQFF
TRBJ2-7,-,TRBV28,CASRSSNYEQYF
TRBJ2-7,-,TRBV27,CAGGQGARLTSSYEQYF
TRBJ2-3,TRBD2,TRBV28,CASSASGRVDTQYF
TRBJ1-1,-,TRBV19,CASSIAAGSEAFF
TRBJ2-5,-,TRBV5-1,CASSLGQSQETQYF
TRBJ2-7,-,TRBV20-1,CSAHRTPYEQYF
TRBJ2-7,TRBD1,TRBV20-1,CSARDATGFSYEQYF
TRBJ2-7,TRBD2,TRBV5-1,CASSYLAEGYEQYF
TRBJ2-7,-,TRBV9,CASSASRDKAKGGGLLEQYF
TRBJ2-7,-,TRBV6-2/TRBV6-3,CASSYYGQYYEQYF
TRBJ1-2,-,TRBV28,CASSSNVYGYTF
TRBJ2-1,-,TRBV5-1,CASSLRAFYNEQFF
TRBJ1-1,-,TRBV3-1,CASSPTVGTEAFF
TRBJ1-4,-,TRBV2,CASRTPYSTPVGGTNEKLFF
TRBJ2-7,-,TRBV6-4,CASSVQDGGGYEQYF
TRBJ2-7,-,TRBV27,CASSLSDNSGLNEQYF
TRBJ2-1,-,TRBV20-1,CSASPLRGRTYNEQFF
TRBJ2-2,-,TRBV19,CASSIERLGGELFF
TRBJ2-5,-,TRBV7-8,CASSLALGRGETQYF
TRBJ2-1,-,TRBV5-1,CASSAGWGSSYNEQFF
TRBJ2-7,-,TRBV7-2,CASSSRGGEQYF
TRBJ1-5,-,TRBV5-6,CASSAGQTTGQPQHF
TRBJ1-3,-,TRBV18,CASSPENSGNTIYF
TRBJ1-1,-,TRBV2,CASKPPGDHTEAFF
TRBJ2-2,-,TRBV27,CASDNAGPGELFF
TRBJ2-1,-,TRBV5-8,CASSWGADEQFF
TRBJ2-1,-,TRBV18,CASSQDQGYNEQFF
TRBJ2-2,-,TRBV28,CASSFGPTTRQDLNTGELFF
TRBJ1-5,TRBD1,TRBV2,CASSHRDSYSNQPQHF
TRBJ1-1,-,TRBV4-3,CASSQELQGKNTEAFF
TRBJ1-6,-,TRBV11-2,CASSVRGGLALHF
TRBJ1-1,-,TRBV20-1,CSAREPGMNTEAFF
TRBJ2-7,-,TRBV20-1,CSACDRGRCFYEQYF
TRBJ2-1,TRBD1,TRBV18,CASSPRRQGDYNEQFF